These 29 T cell receptor beta chains were sequenced from one sample in a study of OX40 agonist ivuxolimab in advanced cancers. Sequencing used immunoSEQ multiplex PCR; TCRdb keeps in-frame clones, though not all of them. There are 30,000 to 45,000 clones in the sample; 87% occur only once, and approximately 33% lies in the top ten. The sequencing here drew on CD4+ or CD8+ T cells sorted from blood, taken in a trial of the OX40 agonist ivuxolimab. These receptors all come from an adult with an advanced solid tumor such as melanoma, head and neck, liver or kidney cancer.

V is TRBV2 and J is TRBJ1-4; 9 positions match TRBD1. Trimming at V came to 3 bases and at J to 9 bases, leaving 8 bases not matched to a gene. Per the germline V gene, CDR1 is SNHLY and CDR2 is FYNNEI. The CDR3 contains 15 residues. CDR3 DNA sequence: TGTGCCAGCAGTGAGGGGGACAGGGAGTACCAAAAACTGTTTTTT. As protein: CASSEGDREYQKLFF.

The chain employs TRBV19 and TRBJ2-6; TRBD1 matches at 9 bases. Trimming cost V 4 bases and J 0 bases; bases outside gene matches: 13. CDR1 is LNHDA, CDR2 SQIVND, per germline (reference sequence). The length of the CDR3 is 20 residues. The CDR3 DNA reads as TGTGCCAGTAGTAGGTCGTACAGACAGGGGGTAAACTCTGGGGCCAACGTCCTGACTTTC. Translation gives CASSRSYRQGVNSGANVLTF. The variable domain in full, completed from reference TRBV19 and TRBJ2-6, reads DGGITQSPKYLFRKEGQNVTLSCEQNLNHDAMYWYRQDPGQGLRLIYYSQIVNDFQKGDIAEGYSVSREKKESFPLTVTSAQKNPTAFYLCASSRSYRQGVNSGANVLTFGAGSRLTVL.

This rearrangement joins TRBV5-4 to TRBJ2-2; D ambiguous. In germline, CDR1 is SGHNT, CDR2 YYREEE (reference sequence). CDR3 length: 17 amino acids. Between the trimmed V and J ends, which lost 4 bases and 3 bases, there was a span of 19 bases. DNA of the CDR3: TGTGCCAGCAGCCTGGAGAGCCAGATGGCGGACACCGGGGAGCTGTTTTTT. Protein product: CASSLESQMADTGELFF.

A word on this clone: Relative to the germline gene, one junction end is altered; a read error may explain this. The chain is built from TRBV7-7 and TRBJ2-5; 8 bases agree with TRBD2. CDR1 and CDR2 from the germline V gene are SSHAT and FNYEAQ (reference sequence). The length of the CDR3 is 15 residues. Here the CDR3 reads CASSLLAGGAETQYF. The DNA of the CDR3 is TGTGCTAGCAGCTTATTGGCGGGAGGTGCGGAGACCCAGTACTTC.

This rearrangement joins TRBV5-6 to TRBJ2-1; tentatively, D is TRBD2 (5 bases). Looked up from germline, CDR1 is SGHDT and CDR2 is YYEEEE. The CDR3 loop spans 17 amino acids. Between the trimmed V and J ends, which lost 5 bases and 1 base, there was a span of 19 bases. The CDR3 nucleotides are TGTGCCAGCAGTGCCAAGTGGGTAGCGCTGTCCTACAATGAGCAGTTCTTC. Amino acid sequence: CASSAKWVALSYNEQFF.

This rearrangement joins TRBV28 to TRBJ1-3; D gene uncertain. Germline V gene sequence: CDR1 MDHEN, CDR2 SYDVKM. This CDR3 is 14 amino acids long. V dropped 5 bases and J dropped 1 base, with 9 bases sitting between them. The CDR3 nucleotides are TGTGCCAGCAGTGGGCTGGGGTCTGGAAACACCATATATTTT. This encodes CASSGLGSGNTIYF. Using reference TRBV28 and TRBJ1-3 for the parts outside the CDR3, the full variable domain is DVKVTQSSRYLVKRTGEKVFLECVQDMDHENMFWYRQDPGLGLRLIYFSYDVKMKEKGDIPEGYSVSREKKERFSLILESASTNQTSMYLCASSGLGSGNTIYFGEGSWLTVV.

In this sample, this clone is medium-sized (0.01 to 0.1%). This sequence joins TRBV2 and TRBJ2-7; 12 bases map to TRBD2. J lost 5 bases, V lost 3 bases, and 5 bases had no gene match. The CDR3 covers 15 residues. From germline, CDR1 is SNHLY and CDR2 FYNNEI. The DNA of the CDR3 is TGTGCCAGCAGTGAGTCTAGCGGGAGGGCCAACGAGCAGTACTTC. Its protein is CASSESSGRANEQYF.

This rearrangement joins TRBV28 to TRBJ1-1; 7 bases agree with TRBD1. The J segment lost 4 bases and the V segment lost 2 bases, leaving 4 bases of the junction unmatched. Germline CDR1 reads MDHEN; CDR2 reads SYDVKM. The CDR3 extends over 14 amino acids. This chain's CDR3 is CASSLDREGTEAFF. The DNA of the CDR3 is TGTGCCAGCAGTTTAGACAGGGAGGGCACTGAAGCTTTCTTT.

This clone has a handful of counts. The chain is built from TRBV6-4 and TRBJ1-5; D is possibly TRBD1 (5 bases). V lost 3 bases to trimming and J lost 3 bases, with 12 bases between them. This CDR3 is 15 amino acids long. Germline lookup yields CDR1 MRHNA and CDR2 SNTAGT. CDR3 nucleotide sequence: TGTGCCAGCAGTGAAGGCTTCAGGGACAATCAGCCCCAGCATTTT. This translates into CASSEGFRDNQPQHF.

The V and J genes are TRBV7-9 and TRBJ1-2; 7 nucleotides align to TRBD1. The V and J ends lost 5 bases and 2 bases, in that order; junction bases with no gene match: 8. CDR3 length equals 15 residues. Germline values: CDR1 SEHNR, CDR2 FQNEAQ (reference sequence). The CDR3 is CASSPIDRVNYGYTF. CDR3 DNA sequence: TGTGCCAGCAGCCCCATCGACAGGGTAAACTATGGCTACACCTTC.

This chain joins TRBV27 and TRBJ2-3; TRBD2 matches at 7 bases. The CDR3 consists of 18 residues. Trimming took 3 bases from V and 3 from J; bases not matched to a gene: 15. Germline lookup yields CDR1 MNHEY and CDR2 SMNVEV (reference sequence). The CDR3, as DNA: TGTGCCAGCAGTTTGAAATACCTTGCAGCGGGGTTAACAGATACGCAGTATTTT. Translation gives CASSLKYLAAGLTDTQYF.

The chain combines TRBV5-1 with TRBJ2-1, with D perhaps matching TRBD2 (5 bases). V was cut by 4 bases and J by 0 bases, with 8 bases left in between. The CDR3 sequence is 14 residues long. Germline values: CDR1 SGHRS, CDR2 YFSETQ. CDR3 nucleotide sequence: TGCGCCAGCAGCGTAGGGAGCTCCTACAATGAGCAGTTCTTC. Amino acids: CASSVGSSYNEQFF.

The chain links TRBV2 to TRBJ2-7; 13 positions match TRBD2. V lost 7 bases, J lost 6 bases, and 6 bases stayed unmatched. The germline CDR1 and CDR2 sequences are SNHLY and FYNNEI. This CDR3 is built from 14 residues. CDR3 sequence (DNA): TGTGCCAGCAAGGGGACTAGCGGGATGATCGAGCAGTACTTC. Translated: CASKGTSGMIEQYF.

This sequence joins TRBV29-1 and TRBJ2-1, with no clear D. The CDR3 is made up of 13 amino acids. The V end was cut by 2 bases, the J end by 7 bases, with 12 bases between. CDR1 and CDR2 from the germline V gene are SQVTM and ANQGSEA. This CDR3 reads CSVEPYLGNEQFF. In DNA, the CDR3 is TGCAGCGTTGAACCTTACCTTGGAAATGAGCAGTTCTTC.

This chain uses TRBV30 with TRBJ2-7; D is undetermined. The length of the CDR3 is 12 residues. Trimming removed 5 bases from V and 2 bases from J, with 10 bases in between. Germline CDR1 GTSNPN, CDR2 SVGIG (reference sequence). The DNA for the CDR3 is TGTGCCTGGGGTTTTTCAACCTACGAGCAGTACTTC. The encoded protein is CAWGFSTYEQYF.

V is TRBV9 and J is TRBJ2-2, with 7 bases identical to TRBD2. This CDR3 has 15 residues. The germline V gene has CDR1 SGDLS and CDR2 YYNGEE. V dropped 7 bases and J dropped 3; count of bases not matched to a gene: 9. CDR3 amino acids: CASLTGGSDTGELFF. For the CDR3, the DNA is TGTGCCAGCTTAACGGGAGGATCGGACACCGGGGAGCTGTTTTTT.

The chain combines TRBV7-9 with TRBJ1-2, with D perhaps TRBD1 (5 bases). Trimming pared 6 bases from V and 1 base from J, leaving 15 bases between. The CDR3 is 15 amino acids. The germline V gene has CDR1 SEHNR and CDR2 FQNEAQ (reference sequence). The CDR3 is CASSRGGDGNYGYTF. For the CDR3, the DNA is TGTGCCAGCAGTCGTGGGGGGGACGGTAACTATGGCTACACCTTC.

This clone appeared once. The chain has TRBV5-4 and TRBJ2-3, with TRBD1 identical over 7 bases. The CDR3 length is 15 residues. V shed 1 base, J shed 3 bases, and the junction held 5 bases outside the gene matches. CDR1 is SGHNT and CDR2 is YYREEE in the germline V gene (reference sequence). CDR3 residues: CASSLSETGTDTQYF. In DNA form, the CDR3 reads TGTGCCAGCAGCTTGAGTGAGACAGGGACAGATACGCAGTATTTT.

The V gene is TRBV5-1, the J gene TRBJ1-3, with a possible D match to TRBD1 (6 bases). V lost 4 bases to trimming and J lost 3 bases, with 14 bases between them. This CDR3 has 15 amino acids. Per germline, CDR1 SGHRS and CDR2 YFSETQ. The CDR3 protein is CASSLPGANGNTIYF. The CDR3 DNA is TGCGCCAGCAGCCTCCCGGGGGCTAATGGAAACACCATATATTTT.

The V and J genes are TRBV30 and TRBJ2-5; D gene uncertain. The CDR3 covers 10 residues. Trimming pared 5 bases from V and 4 bases from J, leaving 5 bases between. The V gene's germline CDR1 is GTSNPN and CDR2 SVGIG (reference sequence). CDR3 amino acids: CAWPRETQYF. Written as DNA, the CDR3 is TGTGCCTGGCCTCGAGAGACCCAGTACTTC.

V is TRBV11-3 and J is TRBJ2-2; 15 bases match TRBD2. The CDR3 length is 17 residues. CDR1 and CDR2 from the germline V gene are SGHNT and YENEEA. V gave up 5 bases and J gave up 4 bases; unmatched junction bases: 5. CDR3 DNA sequence: TGTGCCAGCAGCCAGCGGGGACTAGCGGGGGGCACCGGGGAGCTGTTTTTT. This sequence encodes CASSQRGLAGGTGELFF.

This chain joins TRBV5-8 and TRBJ2-7; TRBD2 matches at 8 bases. Germline V lookup: CDR1 SGHTS, CDR2 YDEGEE. This CDR3 region has 14 residues. V lost 2 bases to trimming and J lost 4 bases; unmatched junction nucleotides: 5. CDR3 DNA sequence: TGTGCCAGCAGCTTCATCGAGCGGGAGTACGAGCAGTACTTC. It yields the protein CASSFIEREYEQYF.

V is TRBV9 and J is TRBJ2-5, with 8 bases that match TRBD1. The CDR3 runs 14 residues. The V and J ends lost 3 bases and 5 bases, in that order; junction bases with no gene match: 6. Germline assignment: CDR1 SGDLS and CDR2 YYNGEE. The CDR3 DNA sequence: TGTGCCAGCAGCGCGACAGGGGTTCGGGAGACCCAGTACTTC. Residues: CASSATGVRETQYF.

This chain links TRBV19 with TRBJ1-4; no firm D call. Germline values: CDR1 LNHDA, CDR2 SQIVND (reference sequence). Trimming took 7 bases from V and 4 from J, leaving 10 bases between them. The CDR3 totals 13 residues. CDR3 sequence reads: CASNTDSNEKLFF. CDR3 bases: TGTGCCAGTAATACCGATAGTAATGAAAAACTGTTTTTT.

This chain joins TRBV6-4 and TRBJ1-1, with a weak D call TRBD1 (5 bases). This CDR3 contains 13 residues. Germline lookup yields CDR1 MRHNA and CDR2 SNTAGT. The V gene lost 4 bases and the J gene lost 3 bases, with 9 bases spanning the gap. CDR3 in DNA: TGTGCCAGCAGTGCCAGGGTGGACACTGAAGCTTTCTTT. Translated, it gives CASSARVDTEAFF.

This clone was picked up a small number of times. The CDR3 DNA sequence: TGTGCCAGCAGCTACACAGGGGAACCTTACAATGAGCAGTTCTTC. Amino acids: CASSYTGEPYNEQFF. The J gene is TRBJ2-1, the V gene TRBV28; TRBD1 agrees at 7 bases. The germline CDR1 and CDR2 sequences are MDHEN and SYDVKM. The CDR3 loop spans 15 amino acids. V was clipped by 6 bases and J by 4 bases; unmatched bases: 9.

The rearrangement uses TRBV21-1 and TRBJ2-2; TRBD1, the D gene given by the table, was not confirmed from the DNA. TRBV21-1 is shown as a pseudogene. CDR3 length: 19 amino acids. The CDR3 loop reads CASSKYDPLAGEHTGELFF. The CDR3 region has the DNA TGTGCCAGCAGCAAATATGACCCGTTGGCAGGGGAGCACACCGGGGAGCTGTTTTTT.

The rearrangement joins TRBV5-4 to TRBJ1-1; TRBD1 is a possible D gene (5 bases). Germline CDR1 reads SGHNT; CDR2 reads YYREEE (reference sequence). The V end was cut by 9 bases, the J end by 5 bases, with 11 bases between. CDR3 length equals 11 residues. The DNA of the CDR3 is TGTGCCACTGAGGGGCCGACTGAAGCTTTCTTT. Its translation is CATEGPTEAFF.

This rearrangement joins TRBV5-1 to TRBJ2-7; 14 bases are a match to TRBD2. Germline values: CDR1 SGHRS, CDR2 YFSETQ. Trimming took 3 bases from V and 8 from J; bases not matched to a gene: 4. This CDR3 region has 14 residues. The chain's CDR3 is CASSSGLAGDQQYF. DNA of the CDR3: TGCGCCAGCAGCTCGGGACTAGCGGGAGATCAGCAGTACTTC.